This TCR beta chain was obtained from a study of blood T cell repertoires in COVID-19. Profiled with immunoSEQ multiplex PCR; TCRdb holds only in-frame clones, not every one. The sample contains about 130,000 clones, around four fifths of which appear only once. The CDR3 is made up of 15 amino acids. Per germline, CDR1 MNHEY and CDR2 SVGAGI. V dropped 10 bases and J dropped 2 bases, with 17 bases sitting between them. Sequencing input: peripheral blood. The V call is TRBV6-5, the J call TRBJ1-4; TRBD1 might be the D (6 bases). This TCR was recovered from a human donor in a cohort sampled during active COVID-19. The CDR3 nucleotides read TGTGCCACCGGGCGCAGGGGTGTCACTAATGAAAAACTGTTTTTT. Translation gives CATGRRGVTNEKLFF.